One sample yielded the 10 T cell receptor beta chains listed below, sequenced in a study of human T cells and chemical hapten exposure. TCRdb itself ran the RACE reads through MiXCR, one entry per CDR3 protein. Among roughly 14,000 distinct CDR3 sequences, about 16% were seen once, and the ten largest hold around 6.7%. Time point given: patch test 1, 2 weeks after DPC sensitization. Stated treatment: therapeutic diphenylcyclopropenone sensitization with weekly scalp DPC. This material consisted of whole blood, taken in connection with sensitization to the hapten diphenylcyclopropenone (DPC). Source of these receptors: a woman aged 30 to 39 with alopecia areata. Some clones in this sample may be carry-over from other donors' samples.

This clonotype was seen at least ten times. This chain links TRBV20-1 with TRBJ1-1; no clear D gene. The germline gives CDR1 DFQATT, CDR2 SNEGSKA (reference sequence). Trimming pared 1 base from V and 7 bases from J, leaving 16 bases between. The CDR3 extends over 14 amino acids. The CDR3 DNA reads TGCAGTGCTAGAGTACCGACCGTTAGGGATGAAGCTTTCTTT. This sequence encodes CSARVPTVRDEAFF.

This chain joins TRBV5-1 and TRBJ2-7; TRBD1 matches 10 bases. The CDR3 is 15 residues long. V lost 5 bases, J lost 6 bases, and 11 bases stayed unmatched. CDR1 is SGHRS, CDR2 YFSETQ, per germline. The CDR3 loop reads CASSSGQGKIAEQYF. CDR3 in DNA: TGCGCCAGCAGTTCGGGACAGGGGAAGATCGCCGAGCAGTACTTC.

Only a few counts were recorded for this clonotype. The rearrangement uses TRBV20-1 and TRBJ1-5; 9 nucleotides agree with TRBD1. The CDR3 is made up of 20 amino acids. CDR1 DFQATT and CDR2 SNEGSKA come from the germline V gene (reference sequence). The ends lost 0 bases at V and 3 bases at J; junction bases unmatched: 18. DNA of the CDR3: TGCAGTGCTAGAGATCCAAACCCGGGACAGGGACGTATTTTCAATCAGCCCCAGCATTTT. This gives the protein CSARDPNPGQGRIFNQPQHF.

This clonotype has at least ten counts. V and J are TRBV12-5 and TRBJ1-1; tentative D call: TRBD1 (6 bases). Germline V gives CDR1 LGHNT, CDR2 FRNRAP. CDR3 length: 14 residues. The V and J ends lost 7 bases and 5 bases respectively, with 17 bases between them. Here the CDR3 DNA reads TGTGCTAGTGCGCTGGGGGCCCCAGCTACTGAAGCTTTCTTT. Protein: CASALGAPATEAFF.

This clonotype was seen ten or more times. The chain carries TRBV2 and TRBJ1-6; TRBD1 matches at 10 bases. This CDR3 is built from 18 residues. Trimming removed 5 bases from V and 7 bases from J; junction bases left unmatched: 14. Per the germline V gene, CDR1 is SNHLY and CDR2 is FYNNEI. CDR3 nucleotide sequence: TGTGCCAGCAGTTCAAGAAATCGACCGGGACAGGGGAATTCACCCCTCCACTTT. The encoded protein is CASSSRNRPGQGNSPLHF.

By sample fraction, this clonotype is medium-sized. The rearrangement links TRBV12-5 to TRBJ1-1, with unresolved D. The CDR3 totals 16 residues. V was trimmed by 0 bases and J by 3 bases, leaving 14 bases between them. Germline CDR1 is LGHNT and CDR2 is FRNRAP. In nucleotides, the CDR3 is TGTGCTAGTGGTTTGGTATTAGGGTGGGTGGACACTGAAGCTTTCTTT. Protein: CASGLVLGWVDTEAFF.

In its sample, this clonotype is medium-sized. The V gene is TRBV10-3, the J gene TRBJ1-1; 7 bases line up with TRBD1. Trimming took 2 bases from V and 5 from J; bases not matched to a gene: 5. Germline V gene sequence: CDR1 ENHRY, CDR2 SYGVKD. The CDR3 sequence is 14 residues long. The CDR3: CAISEGGRGTEAFF. DNA for the CDR3: TGTGCCATCAGTGAGGGGGGCAGGGGGACTGAAGCTTTCTTT.

The rearrangement joins TRBV29-1 to TRBJ2-5, with D tentatively TRBD2 (6 bases). V shed 3 bases and J shed 0 bases, with 8 bases lying between them. This CDR3 has 13 residues. Germline CDR1 is SQVTM and CDR2 is ANQGSEA. CDR3 DNA sequence: TGCAGCGTTGATAGGGACTACCAAGAGACCCAGTACTTC. Its protein product is CSVDRDYQETQYF.

This clonotype appeared many times. V usage is TRBV29-1 and J usage is TRBJ1-2; no clear D. This CDR3 region has 14 residues. Germline lookup yields CDR1 SQVTM and CDR2 ANQGSEA. V lost 6 bases and J 5 bases, leaving 19 bases between the germline ends. For the CDR3, the DNA is TGCAGCGTGGGCGGGCATTCCATGGGGTATGGCTACACCTTC. Its protein is CSVGGHSMGYGYTF.

This clonotype was counted many times. The chain is built from TRBV18 and TRBJ1-4; D is unclear. Germline V gene lookup returns CDR1 KGHSH and CDR2 LQKENI. The CDR3 is 15 residues long. V lost 4 bases, J lost 4 bases, and 13 bases lay in between. CDR3 sequence (DNA): TGTGCCAGCTCACTGGATCCGGGTTATAATGAAAAACTGTTTTTT. Its protein product is CASSLDPGYNEKLFF.